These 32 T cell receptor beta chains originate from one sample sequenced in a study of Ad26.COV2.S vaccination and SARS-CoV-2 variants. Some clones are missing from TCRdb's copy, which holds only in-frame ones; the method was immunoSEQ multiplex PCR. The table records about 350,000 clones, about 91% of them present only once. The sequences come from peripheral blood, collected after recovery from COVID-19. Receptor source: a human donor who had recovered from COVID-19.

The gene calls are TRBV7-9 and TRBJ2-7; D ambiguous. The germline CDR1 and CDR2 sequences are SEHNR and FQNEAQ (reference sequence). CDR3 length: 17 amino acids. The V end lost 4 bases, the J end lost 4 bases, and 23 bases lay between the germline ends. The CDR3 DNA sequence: TGTGCCAGCAGCTCTAAGCCGGTGCCAGGTGGTGGGTACGAGCAGTACTTC. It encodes CASSSKPVPGGGYEQYF. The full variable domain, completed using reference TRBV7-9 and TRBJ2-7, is DTGVSQNPRHKITKRGQNVTFRCDPISEHNRLYWYRQTLGQGPEFLTYFQNEAQLEKSRLLSDRFSAERPKGSFSTLEIQRTEQGDSAMYLCASSSKPVPGGGYEQYFGPGTRLTVT.

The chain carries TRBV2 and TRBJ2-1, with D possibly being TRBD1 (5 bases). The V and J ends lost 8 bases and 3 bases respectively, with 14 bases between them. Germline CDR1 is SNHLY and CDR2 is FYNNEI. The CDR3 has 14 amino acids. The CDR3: CASGKGDHYNEQFF. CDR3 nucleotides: TGTGCCAGCGGAAAAGGGGATCACTACAATGAGCAGTTCTTC. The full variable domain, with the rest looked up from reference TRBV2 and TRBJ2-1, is EPEVTQTPSHQVTQMGQEVILRCVPISNHLYFYWYRQILGQKVEFLVSFYNNEISEKSEIFDDQFSVERPDGSNFTLKIRSTKLEDSAMYFCASGKGDHYNEQFFGPGTRLTVL.

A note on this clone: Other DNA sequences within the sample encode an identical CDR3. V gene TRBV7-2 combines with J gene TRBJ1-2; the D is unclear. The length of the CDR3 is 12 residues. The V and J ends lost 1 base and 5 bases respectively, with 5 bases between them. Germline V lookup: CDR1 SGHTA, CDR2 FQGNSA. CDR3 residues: CASSLEGYGYTF. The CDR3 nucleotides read TGTGCCAGCAGCTTAGAAGGTTATGGCTACACCTTC.

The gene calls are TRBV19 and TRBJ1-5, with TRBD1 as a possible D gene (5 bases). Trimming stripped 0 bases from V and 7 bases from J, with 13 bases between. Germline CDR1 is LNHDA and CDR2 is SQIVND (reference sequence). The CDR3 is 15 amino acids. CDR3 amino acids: CASSIEVGQGQPQHF. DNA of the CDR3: TGTGCCAGTAGTATAGAGGTGGGGCAGGGACAGCCCCAGCATTTT.

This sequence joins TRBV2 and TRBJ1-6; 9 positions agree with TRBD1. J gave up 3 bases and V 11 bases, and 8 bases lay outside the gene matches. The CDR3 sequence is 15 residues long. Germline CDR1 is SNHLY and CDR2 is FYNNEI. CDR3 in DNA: TGTGCCTTCGGAACGGGACAGGGCTATAATTCACCCCTCCACTTT. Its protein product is CAFGTGQGYNSPLHF.

The CDR3 region has the DNA TGCGCCAGCAGTGAGGGCCGTACCTCTGGAAACACCATATATTTT. Translation gives CASSEGRTSGNTIYF. The chain is built from TRBV10-2 and TRBJ1-3; D ambiguous. V lost 2 bases and J 0 bases, leaving 8 bases between the germline ends. Germline lookup yields CDR1 WSHSY and CDR2 SAAADI. CDR3 length: 15 residues.

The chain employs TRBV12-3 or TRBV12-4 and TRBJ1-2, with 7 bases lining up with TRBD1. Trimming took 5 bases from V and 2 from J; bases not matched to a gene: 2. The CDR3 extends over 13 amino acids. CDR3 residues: CASSQDRNYGYTF. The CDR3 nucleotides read TGTGCCAGCAGTCAGGACAGGAACTATGGCTACACCTTC.

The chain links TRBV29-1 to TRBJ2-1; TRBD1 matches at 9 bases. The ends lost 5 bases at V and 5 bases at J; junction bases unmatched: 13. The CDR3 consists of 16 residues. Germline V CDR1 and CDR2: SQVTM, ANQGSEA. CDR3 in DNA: TGCAGCGTTCCCGGCAGGACAGGGGATGGGGACAATGAGCAGTTCTTC. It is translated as CSVPGRTGDGDNEQFF.

CDR3 in DNA: TGTGCCAGTAGTATCAGGCCTAGGGGGGCGAACACTGAAGCTTTCTTT. Translating it yields CASSIRPRGANTEAFF. The chain recombines TRBV19 with TRBJ1-1, with D perhaps TRBD1 (6 bases). Germline loops: CDR1 LNHDA, CDR2 SQIVND (reference sequence). The CDR3 contains 16 residues. V lost 3 bases and J lost 1, with 15 bases in between.

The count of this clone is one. CDR3 protein: CASSLVTVGGGNEQFF. The CDR3, as DNA: TGTGCCAGCAGCTTAGTAACGGTTGGAGGTGGCAATGAGCAGTTCTTC. The chain couples TRBV7-8 to TRBJ2-1, with a tentative D call TRBD2 (5 bases). The CDR3 is made up of 16 amino acids. The V gene's germline CDR1 is SGHVS and CDR2 FQNEAQ. Deletions cut 1 base from V and 6 bases from J, with 16 bases between. Drawing the rest from reference TRBV7-8 and TRBJ2-1, the complete variable domain is GAGVSQSPRYKVAKRGQDVALRCDPISGHVSLFWYQQALGQGPEFLTYFQNEAQLDKSGLPSDRFFAERPEGSVSTLKIQRTQQEDSAVYLCASSLVTVGGGNEQFFGPGTRLTVL.

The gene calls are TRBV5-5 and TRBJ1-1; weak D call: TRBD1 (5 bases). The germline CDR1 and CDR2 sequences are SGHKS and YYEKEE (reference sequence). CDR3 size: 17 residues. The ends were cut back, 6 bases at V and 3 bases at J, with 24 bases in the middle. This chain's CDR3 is CASTPVGGFGGYTEAFF. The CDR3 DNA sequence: TGTGCCAGCACCCCGGTTGGGGGTTTCGGGGGTTACACTGAAGCTTTCTTT.

CDR3 residues: CASRRGDYEQYF. The CDR3 DNA reads as TGTGCCAGCAGGCGGGGCGATTACGAGCAGTACTTC. This chain uses TRBV6-5 with TRBJ2-7; D is possibly TRBD2 (6 bases). Trimming stripped 6 bases from V and 4 bases from J, with 10 bases between. The CDR3 has 12 residues. CDR1 MNHEY and CDR2 SVGAGI come from the germline V gene.

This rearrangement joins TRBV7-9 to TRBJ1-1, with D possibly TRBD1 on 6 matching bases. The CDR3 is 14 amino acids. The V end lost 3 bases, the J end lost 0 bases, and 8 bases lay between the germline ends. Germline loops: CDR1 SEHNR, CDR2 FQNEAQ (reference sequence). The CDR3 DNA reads TGTGCCAGCAGCTTCACAGGGTTGAACACTGAAGCTTTCTTT. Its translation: CASSFTGLNTEAFF.

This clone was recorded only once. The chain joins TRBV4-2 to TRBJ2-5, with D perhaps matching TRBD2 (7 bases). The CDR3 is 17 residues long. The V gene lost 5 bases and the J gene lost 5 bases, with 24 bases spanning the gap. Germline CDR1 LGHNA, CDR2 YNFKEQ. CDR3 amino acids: CASSSRSEPGGRETQYF. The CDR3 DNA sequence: TGTGCCAGCAGCAGCCGCAGTGAGCCCGGGGGGCGCGAGACCCAGTACTTC.

CDR3 amino acids: CASSRSGGSNQPQHF. The CDR3 coding sequence is TGTGCCAGCAGCCGCTCGGGAGGCAGCAATCAGCCCCAGCATTTT. This chain links TRBV9 with TRBJ1-5; D unresolved. CDR1 is SGDLS and CDR2 is YYNGEE in the germline V gene. This CDR3 is 15 amino acids long. The germline V and J ends were trimmed by 4 bases and 1 base, with 12 bases remaining between them.

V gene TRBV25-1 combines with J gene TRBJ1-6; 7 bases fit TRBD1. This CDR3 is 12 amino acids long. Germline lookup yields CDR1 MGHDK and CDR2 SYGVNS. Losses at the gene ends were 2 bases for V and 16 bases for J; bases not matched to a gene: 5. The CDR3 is CASSEVGQALHF. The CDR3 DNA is TGTGCCAGCAGTGAAGTCGGACAGGCTCTCCACTTT.

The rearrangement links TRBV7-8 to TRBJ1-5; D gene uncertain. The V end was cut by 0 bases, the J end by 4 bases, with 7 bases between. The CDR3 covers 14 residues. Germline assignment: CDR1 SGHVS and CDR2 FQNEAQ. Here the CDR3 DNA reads TGTGCCAGCAGCTTAGCTAAGGGAAATCAGCCCCAGCATTTT. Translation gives CASSLAKGNQPQHF.

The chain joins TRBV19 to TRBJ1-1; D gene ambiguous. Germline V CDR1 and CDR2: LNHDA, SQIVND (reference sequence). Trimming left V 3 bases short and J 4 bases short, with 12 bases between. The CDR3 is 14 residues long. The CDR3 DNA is TGTGCCAGTAGTATTGGGGTGGCCGGCACTGAAGCTTTCTTT. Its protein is CASSIGVAGTEAFF.

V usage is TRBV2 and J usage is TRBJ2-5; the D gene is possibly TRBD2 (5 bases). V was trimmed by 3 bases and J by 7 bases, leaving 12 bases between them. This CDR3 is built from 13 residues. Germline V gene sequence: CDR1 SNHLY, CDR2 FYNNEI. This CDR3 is CASSDGNLGTQYF. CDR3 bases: TGTGCCAGCAGTGACGGGAACCTCGGGACCCAGTACTTC.

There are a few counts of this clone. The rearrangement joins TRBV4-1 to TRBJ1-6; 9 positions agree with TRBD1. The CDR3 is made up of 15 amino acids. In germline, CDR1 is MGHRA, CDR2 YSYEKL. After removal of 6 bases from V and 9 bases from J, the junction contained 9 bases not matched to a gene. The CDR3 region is CASSHGQGPPSPLHF. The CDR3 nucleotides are TGCGCCAGCAGTCACGGACAGGGGCCTCCTTCACCCCTCCACTTT.

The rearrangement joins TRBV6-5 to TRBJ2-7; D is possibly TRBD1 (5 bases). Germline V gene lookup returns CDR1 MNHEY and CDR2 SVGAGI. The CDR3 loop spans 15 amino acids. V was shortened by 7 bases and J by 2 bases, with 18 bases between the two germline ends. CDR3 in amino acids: CASTNRPHTTYEQYF. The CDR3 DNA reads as TGTGCCAGCACCAACAGGCCACATACGACCTACGAGCAGTACTTC.

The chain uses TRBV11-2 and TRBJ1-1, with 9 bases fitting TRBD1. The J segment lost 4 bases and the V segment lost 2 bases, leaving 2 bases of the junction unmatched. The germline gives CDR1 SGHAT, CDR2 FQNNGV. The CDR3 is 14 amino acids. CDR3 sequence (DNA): TGTGCCAGCAGCTTAACAGGGGGCACCACTGAAGCTTTCTTT. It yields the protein CASSLTGGTTEAFF.

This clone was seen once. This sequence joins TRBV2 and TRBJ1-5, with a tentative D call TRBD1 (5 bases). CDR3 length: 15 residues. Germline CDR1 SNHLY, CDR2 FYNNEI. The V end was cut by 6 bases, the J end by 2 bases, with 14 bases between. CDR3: CASRRRDGGNQPQHF. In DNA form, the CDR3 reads TGTGCCAGCAGACGCAGGGATGGAGGCAATCAGCCCCAGCATTTT.

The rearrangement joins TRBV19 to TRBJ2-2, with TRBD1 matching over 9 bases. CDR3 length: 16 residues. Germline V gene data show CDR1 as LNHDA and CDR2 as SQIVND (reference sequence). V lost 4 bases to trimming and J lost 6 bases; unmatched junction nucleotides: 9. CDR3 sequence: CASSTPGQGNPGELFF. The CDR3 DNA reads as TGTGCCAGTAGTACCCCGGGACAGGGTAATCCCGGGGAGCTGTTTTTT.

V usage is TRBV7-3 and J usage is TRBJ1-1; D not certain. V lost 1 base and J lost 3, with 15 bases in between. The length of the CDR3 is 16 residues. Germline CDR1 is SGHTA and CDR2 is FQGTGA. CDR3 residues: CASSLNGGFVDTEAFF. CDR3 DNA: TGTGCCAGCAGCTTAAACGGAGGTTTCGTGGACACTGAAGCTTTCTTT.

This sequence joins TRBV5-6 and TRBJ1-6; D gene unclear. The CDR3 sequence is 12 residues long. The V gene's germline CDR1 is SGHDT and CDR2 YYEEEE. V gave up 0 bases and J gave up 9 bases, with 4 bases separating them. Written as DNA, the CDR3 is TGTGCCAGCAGCTTGGACAGTTCACCCCTCCACTTT. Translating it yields CASSLDSSPLHF.

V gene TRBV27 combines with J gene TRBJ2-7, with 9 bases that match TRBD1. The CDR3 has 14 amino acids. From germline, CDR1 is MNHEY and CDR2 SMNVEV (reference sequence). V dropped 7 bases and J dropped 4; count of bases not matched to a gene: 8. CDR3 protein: CASTPGTGSYEQYF. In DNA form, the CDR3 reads TGTGCCAGCACCCCCGGGACAGGGTCTTACGAGCAGTACTTC.

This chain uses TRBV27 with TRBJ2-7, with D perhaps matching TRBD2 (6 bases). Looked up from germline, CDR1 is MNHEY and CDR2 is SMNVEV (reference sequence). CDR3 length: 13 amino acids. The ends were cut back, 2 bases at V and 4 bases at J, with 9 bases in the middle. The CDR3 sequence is CASSLGTQYEQYF. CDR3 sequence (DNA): TGTGCCAGCAGTTTAGGGACTCAATACGAGCAGTACTTC.

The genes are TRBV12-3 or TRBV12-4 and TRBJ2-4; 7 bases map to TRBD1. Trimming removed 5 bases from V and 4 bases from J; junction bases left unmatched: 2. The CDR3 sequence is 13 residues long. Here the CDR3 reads CASSQDRKNIQYF. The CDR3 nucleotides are TGTGCCAGCAGTCAGGACAGGAAAAACATTCAGTACTTC.

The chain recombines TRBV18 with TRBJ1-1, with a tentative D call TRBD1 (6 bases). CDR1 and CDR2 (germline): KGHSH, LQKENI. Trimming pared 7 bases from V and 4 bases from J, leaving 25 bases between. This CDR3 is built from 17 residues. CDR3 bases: TGTGCCAGCTTCACCATGGACAGTATTCTTCCGAGCACTGAAGCTTTCTTT. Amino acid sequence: CASFTMDSILPSTEAFF.

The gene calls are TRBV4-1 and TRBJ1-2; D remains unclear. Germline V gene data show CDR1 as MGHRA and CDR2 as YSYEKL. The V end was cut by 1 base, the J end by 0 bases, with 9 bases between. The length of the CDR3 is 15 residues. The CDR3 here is CASSQGMVANYGYTF. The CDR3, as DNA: TGCGCCAGCAGCCAAGGGATGGTTGCTAACTATGGCTACACCTTC.

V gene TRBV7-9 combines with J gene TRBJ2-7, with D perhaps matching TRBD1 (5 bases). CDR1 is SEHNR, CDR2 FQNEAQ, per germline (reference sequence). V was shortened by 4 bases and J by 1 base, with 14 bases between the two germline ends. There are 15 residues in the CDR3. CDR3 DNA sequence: TGTGCCAGCAGCTCCAGGGCTGGGATATCCTACGAGCAGTACTTC. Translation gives CASSSRAGISYEQYF.